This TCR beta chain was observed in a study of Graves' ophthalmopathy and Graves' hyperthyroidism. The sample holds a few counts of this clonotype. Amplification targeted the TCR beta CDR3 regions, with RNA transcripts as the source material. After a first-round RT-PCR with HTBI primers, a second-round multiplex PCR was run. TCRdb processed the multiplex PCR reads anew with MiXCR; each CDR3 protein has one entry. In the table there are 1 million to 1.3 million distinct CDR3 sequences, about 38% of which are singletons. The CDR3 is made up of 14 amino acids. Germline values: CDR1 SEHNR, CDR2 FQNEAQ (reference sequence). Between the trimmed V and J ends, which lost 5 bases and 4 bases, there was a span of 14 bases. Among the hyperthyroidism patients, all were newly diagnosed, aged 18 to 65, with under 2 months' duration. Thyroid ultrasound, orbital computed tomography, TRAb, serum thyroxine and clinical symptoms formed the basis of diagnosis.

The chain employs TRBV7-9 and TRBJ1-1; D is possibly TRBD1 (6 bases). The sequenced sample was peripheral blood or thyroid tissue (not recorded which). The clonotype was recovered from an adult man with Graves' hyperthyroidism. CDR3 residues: CASSSQGWFTEAFF. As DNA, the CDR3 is TGTGCCAGCAGCAGCCAGGGGTGGTTCACTGAAGCTTTCTTT.